The source of this T cell receptor (beta chain) is a study of blood T cell repertoires in COVID-19. Study details: Both acute and convalescent COVID-19 samples were obtained from the United States, Italy and Spain. T cells, B-cell-depleted T cells, or PBMCs supplied cDNA or gDNA.

This CDR3 region has 15 residues. The germline V gene encodes CDR1 SGHTA and CDR2 FQGTGA. V was shortened by 1 base and J by 0 bases, with 4 bases between the two germline ends. Assay used: immunoSEQ multiplex PCR; TCRdb lists only in-frame clones, some missing. The repertoire has 45,000 to 50,000 clones, approximately 80% of them found once; the top ten carry less than 20%. This sequence was found in a human donor with active or convalescent COVID-19. The donor label of this sample is uncertain. This sequence joins TRBV7-3 and TRBJ2-6; no reliable D call. Sample: peripheral blood. The CDR3 here is CASSLIGSGANVLTF. In DNA form, the CDR3 reads TGTGCCAGCAGCTTAATCGGCTCTGGGGCCAACGTCCTGACTTTC.